This T cell receptor beta chain was captured by sequencing in a study of blood T cell repertoires in COVID-19. The overall study: Material from acute and convalescent COVID-19 was sourced from the United States, Italy and Spain.

The V gene end was trimmed by 6 bases and the J gene end by 1 base; junction bases not matched to a gene: 3. The germline gives CDR1 MNHEY, CDR2 SVGAGI. The CDR3 runs 14 residues. Sequencing used immunoSEQ multiplex PCR; TCRdb keeps in-frame clones, though not all of them. The data show 100,000 or so clones, 84% seen once. V usage is TRBV6-5 and J usage is TRBJ2-3; 8 nucleotides align to TRBD2. This clonotype was sampled from a man aged 65 to 79 with active or convalescent COVID-19. The material sequenced was peripheral blood. CDR3 bases: TGTGCCAGCAGACCGCGGGGGGGCACAGATACGCAGTATTTT. Its protein product is CASRPRGGTDTQYF.